Below are 17 T cell receptor beta chains sequenced from a single sample in a study of CD8 T cells in ankylosing spondylitis. Study-level points and caveats: Typical of ankylosing spondylitis blood, it appeared, was a TCR beta motif of several highly homologous variants.

Using its own MiXCR run on the 5' RACE reads, TCRdb lists one record per CDR3 protein. The sample comprises about 500,000 distinct CDR3 sequences, roughly 13% of which are singletons, and about 6.8% rests with the top ten. What these receptors recognize is not known. The sequenced sample was blood, either unsorted or a sorted T cell fraction (not recorded which). The source of these receptors is a male donor with ankylosing spondylitis.

The chain has TRBV29-1 and TRBJ2-3; perhaps TRBD2 as D (7 bases). Germline V gene lookup returns CDR1 SQVTM and CDR2 ANQGSEA. This CDR3 comprises 13 residues. Between the trimmed V and J ends, which lost 4 bases and 2 bases, there was a span of 10 bases. The CDR3 is CSVGGGDTDTQYF. The DNA for the CDR3 is TGCAGCGTTGGGGGGGGCGACACAGATACGCAGTATTTT.

In nucleotides, the CDR3 is TGCAGTGCCGAACCACTAGCGGGAGCAAAAGAGCAGTACGTC. The encoded protein is CSAEPLAGAKEQYV. The V gene is TRBV20-1, the J gene TRBJ2-7; 11 bases agree with TRBD2. Germline-derived CDR1 and CDR2 are DFQATT and SNEGSKA (reference sequence). The CDR3 extends over 14 amino acids. V shed 6 bases, J shed 7 bases, and the junction held 11 bases outside the gene matches.

The V and J genes are TRBV5-1 and TRBJ2-7; possible D gene TRBD2, 6 bases. Per the germline V gene, CDR1 is SGHRS and CDR2 is YFSETQ. With 4 bases removed from V and 6 bases from J, the gap between germline ends came to 14 bases. The CDR3 loop spans 13 amino acids. The CDR3 region is CASSVGTSGEQYF. CDR3 nucleotide sequence: TGCGCCAGCAGCGTCGGGACTTCTGGCGAGCAGTACTTC.

The V gene is TRBV3-1, the J gene TRBJ2-4; TRBD2 matches at 9 bases. CDR1 and CDR2 (germline): LGHDT, YNNKEL (reference sequence). After removal of 4 bases from V and 8 bases from J, the junction contained 9 bases not matched to a gene. The CDR3 is made up of 15 amino acids. In DNA, the CDR3 is TGTGCCAGCAGCCCCGCCGTAGCGGGAGTGGACATTCAGTACTTC. It codes for CASSPAVAGVDIQYF. Full variable domain (outside the CDR3, taken from reference TRBV3-1 and TRBJ2-4): DTAVSQTPKYLVTQMGNDKSIKCEQNLGHDTMYWYKQDSKKFLKIMFSYNNKELIINETVPNRFSPKSPDKAHLNLHINSLELGDSAVYFCASSPAVAGVDIQYFGAGTRLSVL.

This clonotype has at least ten counts. CDR3 nucleotide sequence: TGTGCCAGCAGCCAAGATATCTACGGTGAGCAGTTCTTC. Protein: CASSQDIYGEQFF. The chain is built from TRBV14 and TRBJ2-1, with D unresolved. CDR3 length equals 13 residues. V dropped 0 bases and J dropped 9 bases, with 9 bases sitting between them. Germline V gene lookup returns CDR1 SGHDN and CDR2 FVKESK. Variable domain in full (rest from reference TRBV14 and TRBJ2-1): EAGVTQFPSHSVIEKGQTVTLRCDPISGHDNLYWYRRVMGKEIKFLLHFVKESKQDESGMPNNRFLAERTGGTYSTLKVQPAELEDSGVYFCASSQDIYGEQFFGPGTRLTVL.

The V call is TRBV6-2 or TRBV6-3, the J call TRBJ2-7; a weak D match, TRBD1 (5 bases). CDR3 size: 15 residues. V lost 6 bases, J lost 0 bases, and 15 bases lay in between. Germline CDR1 MNHEY, CDR2 SVGEGT. The CDR3 region is CASSHPRQSSYEQYF. The CDR3 DNA follows: TGTGCCAGCAGCCATCCACGACAGAGCTCCTACGAGCAGTACTTC.

This clonotype was seen a handful of times. J is TRBJ2-7 and V is TRBV20-1; D not resolved. CDR1 is DFQATT and CDR2 is SNEGSKA in the germline V gene (reference sequence). CDR3 length equals 14 residues. Trimming removed 5 bases at V and 8 bases at J, with 22 bases between. Here the CDR3 DNA reads TGCAGTGCTCCGGAACCCCCAGCTAACCGGCAGCAGTACTTC. It specifies CSAPEPPANRQQYF.

This clonotype was counted ten times or more. This chain joins TRBV20-1 and TRBJ2-7, with D hard to call. The germline V and J ends were trimmed by 6 bases and 4 bases, with 7 bases remaining between them. Germline CDR1 is DFQATT and CDR2 is SNEGSKA (reference sequence). The CDR3 loop spans 10 amino acids. CDR3 in DNA: TGCAGTGCCCGTTCGTACGAGCAGTACTTC. This codes for CSARSYEQYF.

In its sample, this clonotype was seen many times. The V and J genes are TRBV14 and TRBJ2-5; D is undetermined. CDR3 length equals 13 residues. Germline values: CDR1 SGHDN, CDR2 FVKESK. V lost 0 bases and J 4 bases, leaving 6 bases between the germline ends. DNA for the CDR3: TGTGCCAGCAGCCAAGAAGAAATAGAGACCCAGTACTTC. It translates to CASSQEEIETQYF.

This clonotype was seen only a few times. V gene TRBV4-2 combines with J gene TRBJ2-3; 16 nucleotides match TRBD2. Trimming cost V 0 bases and J 2 bases; bases outside gene matches: 5. The germline V gene encodes CDR1 LGHNA and CDR2 YNFKEQ. The CDR3 extends over 19 amino acids. The CDR3 loop reads CASSQDPGLAGGYTDTQYF. CDR3 coding DNA: TGTGCCAGCAGCCAAGACCCGGGACTAGCGGGAGGGTACACAGATACGCAGTATTTT.

This chain links TRBV19 with TRBJ1-4; the D gene is possibly TRBD1 (5 bases). The V gene's germline CDR1 is LNHDA and CDR2 SQIVND (reference sequence). CDR3 length: 15 amino acids. With 9 bases removed from V and 5 bases from J, the gap between germline ends came to 19 bases. The CDR3 coding sequence is TGTGCCAGCGCGATGAACAGGTTATCGAATGAAAAACTGTTTTTT. It yields the protein CASAMNRLSNEKLFF.

The rearrangement uses TRBV29-1 and TRBJ1-1, with a weak D call TRBD1 (6 bases). The CDR3 has 14 residues. CDR1 and CDR2 from the germline V gene are SQVTM and ANQGSEA. Between the trimmed V and J ends, which lost 7 bases and 2 bases, there was a span of 17 bases. CDR3 nucleotides: TGCAGCGCGAGGGGAGACAGGTCCAACACTGAAGCTTTCTTT. Translation: CSARGDRSNTEAFF. The full variable domain, rest sourced from reference TRBV29-1 and TRBJ1-1, is SAVISQKPSRDICQRGTSLTIQCQVDSQVTMMFWYRQQPGQSLTLIATANQGSEATYESGFVIDKFPISRPNLTFSTLTVSNMSPEDSSIYLCSARGDRSNTEAFFGQGTRLTVV.

The chain recombines TRBV11-2 with TRBJ1-2; possible D gene TRBD1, 6 bases. The V end was cut by 5 bases, the J end by 4 bases, with 20 bases between. The CDR3 length is 16 residues. Per germline, CDR1 SGHAT and CDR2 FQNNGV. CDR3 residues: CASSQDRGRMAYGYTF. CDR3 coding DNA: TGTGCCAGCAGCCAGGACCGGGGGCGCATGGCCTATGGCTACACCTTC. The entire variable domain, with the rest obtained from reference TRBV11-2 and TRBJ1-2, is as follows: EAGVAQSPRYKIIEKRQSVAFWCNPISGHATLYWYQQILGQGPKLLIQFQNNGVVDDSQLPKDRFSAERLKGVDSTLKIQPAKLEDSAVYLCASSQDRGRMAYGYTFGSGTRLTVV.

This clonotype turned up a few times. V and J are TRBV5-1 and TRBJ1-1; D perhaps matches TRBD1 (5 bases). The CDR3 spans 13 residues. V was pared by 4 bases and J by 5 bases, with 12 bases between. Germline loops: CDR1 SGHRS, CDR2 YFSETQ. The CDR3 bases are TGCGCCAGCAGCGGTATAGGGGTGACTGAAGCTTTCTTT. Amino acid sequence: CASSGIGVTEAFF. The variable domain in full, with the rest retrieved from reference TRBV5-1 and TRBJ1-1, is KAGVTQTPRYLIKTRGQQVTLSCSPISGHRSVSWYQQTPGQGLQFLFEYFSETQRNKGNFPGRFSGRQFSNSRSEMNVSTLELGDSALYLCASSGIGVTEAFFGQGTRLTVV.

The rearrangement uses TRBV7-9 and TRBJ2-7, with 8 bases identical to TRBD2. This CDR3 region has 14 residues. The V segment lost 5 bases and the J segment 4 bases; nucleotides outside the gene matches: 7. The germline V gene encodes CDR1 SEHNR and CDR2 FQNEAQ (reference sequence). The CDR3 sequence: CASSPSGSGYEQYF. The CDR3, as DNA: TGTGCCAGCAGCCCCAGCGGGAGTGGTTACGAGCAGTACTTC.

The chain employs TRBV14 and TRBJ2-4; D uncertain. Germline V gene lookup returns CDR1 SGHDN and CDR2 FVKESK. The CDR3 is 15 residues long. V shed 4 bases and J shed 1 base, with 11 bases lying between them. CDR3 sequence (DNA): TGTGCCAGCAGCCCCGTGGGGATGGCCAAAAACATTCAGTACTTC. Its translation is CASSPVGMAKNIQYF.

This clonotype was found a few times. The chain links TRBV10-2 to TRBJ1-2; D unclear. The CDR3 runs to 13 residues. The germline gives CDR1 WSHSY, CDR2 SAAADI. V dropped 8 bases and J dropped 4 bases, with 14 bases sitting between them. The CDR3 reads CASCPSESYGYTF. The CDR3 DNA sequence: TGCGCCAGCTGTCCGTCGGAATCCTATGGCTACACCTTC.